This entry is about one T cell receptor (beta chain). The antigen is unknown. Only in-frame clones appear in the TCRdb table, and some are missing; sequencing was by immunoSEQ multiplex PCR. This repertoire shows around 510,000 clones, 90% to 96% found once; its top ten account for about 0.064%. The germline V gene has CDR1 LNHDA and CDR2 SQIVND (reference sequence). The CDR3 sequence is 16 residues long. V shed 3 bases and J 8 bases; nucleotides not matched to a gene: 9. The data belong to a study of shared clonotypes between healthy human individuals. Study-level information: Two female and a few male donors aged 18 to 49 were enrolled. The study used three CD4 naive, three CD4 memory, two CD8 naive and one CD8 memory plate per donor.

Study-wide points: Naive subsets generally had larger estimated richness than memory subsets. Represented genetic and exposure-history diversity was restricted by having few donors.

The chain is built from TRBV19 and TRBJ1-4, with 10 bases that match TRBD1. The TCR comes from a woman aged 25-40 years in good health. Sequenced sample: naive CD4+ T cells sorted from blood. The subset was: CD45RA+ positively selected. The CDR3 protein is CASSMNTTGGREKLFF. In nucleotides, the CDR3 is TGTGCCAGTAGTATGAATACGACAGGGGGCAGGGAAAAACTGTTTTTT.